This TCR beta chain was profiled in a study of chemoradiotherapy in HPV16-positive cancers. Findings of the study overall: For HPV16-positive patients, expanding HPV-responsive T cells associated with longer recurrence-free survival. The functional HPV-specific definition rests on just a couple of HPV16-positive patients. Candidate HPV-specific clones and E7-related TCR motifs grew in tumor during treatment.

Regarding this clone: Its antigen is unknown.

The method was immunoSEQ multiplex PCR; TCRdb's version includes in-frame clones alone and lacks a portion of them. The sample gives roughly 13,000 clones, over 85% of which show up once; roughly 4.5% is in the top ten. The V segment lost 0 bases and the J segment 4 bases; nucleotides outside the gene matches: 1. The CDR3 runs 14 residues. Germline CDR1 and CDR2: SGHAT and FQNNGV. Repertoires were sampled repeatedly during chemoradiotherapy. The chain joins TRBV11-2 to TRBJ2-5; TRBD1 agrees at 8 bases. This specimen consisted of tumor tissue, obtained from a patient who underwent chemoradiotherapy. The TCR was taken from a human donor with HPV-associated anogenital cancer. CDR3 DNA: TGTGCCAGCAGCTTAGACAGGGGGCCAGAGACCCAGTACTTC. This codes for CASSLDRGPETQYF.